This is a list of T cell receptor beta chains from one sample in a study of TIL therapy for anti-PD-1-resistant metastatic lung cancer. The data were produced by immunoSEQ multiplex PCR, yet TCRdb's version contains in-frame clones alone and is incomplete. The top ten clones hold roughly 7.7% of a sample with 7,600 or so clones, 60% to 65% of them seen once. Source: tumor tissue, taken at baseline. Receptors originate from a person between 25 and 80 years old with non-small cell lung cancer. CDR3s include the opening cysteine and the closing phenylalanine or tryptophan. The order of the fields is clone size, V gene, CDR3 length, D gene, J gene, CDR3 protein, CDR3 DNA. D genes are given only for firm matches. The size entry is marked missing in some rows and otherwise reads once, few, many or a size class.

>-|TRBV7-9|16|-|TRBJ1-3
CASSLALRGSGNTIYF
TGTGCCAGCAGCTTAGCCCTCAGGGGATCTGGAAACACCATATATTTT
>medium-sized|TRBV7-8|14|TRBD1|TRBJ1-2
CASSSGQGTYGYTF
TGTGCCAGCAGCTCGGGACAGGGAACTTATGGCTACACCTTC
>few|TRBV21-1|14|-|TRBJ2-7
CAIFREGNPYEQYF
TGTGCCATTTTCCGGGAGGGGAATCCCTACGAGCAGTACTTC
>-|TRBV5-6|11|-|TRBJ2-3
CASSRRDTQYF
TGTGCCAGCAGCCGAAGAGATACGCAGTATTTT
>-|TRBV29-1|15|TRBD1|TRBJ2-3
CSVDRQGERADTQYF
TGCAGCGTTGACCGACAGGGAGAGAGGGCAGATACGCAGTATTTT
>-|TRBV27|14|-|TRBJ2-1
CASSLGSAGNEQFF
TGTGCCAGCAGTTTAGGCAGCGCGGGGAATGAGCAGTTCTTC
>-|TRBV7-2|14|-|TRBJ1-5
CASSLRGGNQPQHF
TGTGCCAGCAGTCTCAGGGGTGGCAATCAGCCCCAGCATTTT
>-|TRBV18|16|TRBD1|TRBJ1-1
CASSPAAGGMNTEAFF
TGTGCCAGCTCACCGGCGGCAGGGGGGATGAACACTGAAGCTTTCTTT
>medium-sized|TRBV7-3|14|-|TRBJ2-1
CASSPSATRGEQFF
TGTGCCAGCAGCCCCTCGGCCACGAGGGGGGAGCAGTTCTTC
>-|TRBV2|12|-|TRBJ2-2
CASSELWGELFF
TGTGCCAGCAGTGAACTTTGGGGGGAGCTGTTTTTT
>-|TRBV4-3|15|-|TRBJ1-3
CASSLEARNGNTIYF
TGCGCCAGCAGCCTTGAGGCCCGAAACGGAAACACCATATATTTT
>-|TRBV7-9|18|TRBD2|TRBJ2-1
CASSLGAQRGSSYNEQFF
TGTGCCAGCAGCTTAGGGGCCCAGCGGGGGAGCTCCTACAATGAGCAGTTCTTC
>few|TRBV6-2/TRBV6-3|14|-|TRBJ1-1
CASSYAWAGTEAFF
TGTGCCAGCAGTTACGCGTGGGCGGGTACTGAAGCTTTCTTT
>-|TRBV10-3|15|TRBD1|TRBJ1-5
CAISKTGDSNQPQHF
TGTGCCATCAGCAAAACAGGGGATAGCAATCAGCCCCAGCATTTT
>few|TRBV7-9|13|-|TRBJ1-2
CASTPGTGYGYTF
TGTGCCAGCACCCCCGGGACTGGCTATGGCTACACCTTC
>-|TRBV7-2|13|-|TRBJ1-2
CASSDGLSYGYTF
TGTGCCAGCAGCGACGGACTCAGCTATGGCTACACCTTC
>medium-sized|TRBV5-1|16|TRBD2|TRBJ2-7
CASSAGLAGPPYEQYF
TGCGCCAGCAGCGCGGGACTAGCGGGACCCCCCTACGAGCAGTACTTC
>-|TRBV9|15|-|TRBJ1-5
CASSPSGGVYQPQHF
TGTGCCAGCAGCCCAAGCGGGGGTGTTTATCAGCCCCAGCATTTT
>-|TRBV6-5|15|-|TRBJ2-1
CASSQRDRLYNEQFF
TGTGCCAGCAGTCAGCGGGACAGATTATACAATGAGCAGTTCTTC
>few|TRBV5-1|17|TRBD1|TRBJ1-2
CASSLDAGPGQGYGYTF
TGCGCCAGCAGCCTCGACGCGGGCCCGGGACAGGGATATGGCTACACCTTC
>once|TRBV28|12|-|TRBJ1-1
CASRDFATEAFF
TGTGCCAGCAGGGACTTTGCCACTGAAGCTTTCTTT
>-|TRBV2|14|TRBD1|TRBJ1-4
CASTTQGVREKLFF
TGTGCCAGCACAACACAGGGGGTCCGTGAAAAACTGTTTTTT
>-|TRBV30|18|TRBD2|TRBJ2-3
CAWSVLRLAGGLTDTQYF
TGTGCCTGGAGTGTACTTAGACTAGCGGGAGGGTTAACAGATACGCAGTATTTT
>few|TRBV11-3|15|TRBD1|TRBJ2-7
CASSLEGQGHHEQYF
TGTGCCAGCAGCTTAGAGGGACAGGGTCACCACGAGCAGTACTTC
>once|TRBV7-2|14|-|TRBJ2-7
CASSFPSILSEQYF
TGTGCCAGCAGCTTTCCATCGATCCTTTCCGAGCAGTACTTC
>-|TRBV2|17|-|TRBJ2-7
CASSEMWGHPSSYEQYF
TGTGCCAGCAGTGAAATGTGGGGACACCCGAGCTCCTACGAGCAGTACTTC
>medium-sized|TRBV4-3|17|-|TRBJ1-2
CASSQDLLRNSLYGYTF
TGCGCCAGCAGCCAAGATTTATTGAGGAATTCTCTCTATGGCTACACCTTC
>few|TRBV15|15|-|TRBJ1-1
CATSREGRTGTEAFF
TGTGCCACCAGCAGAGAAGGCAGGACGGGCACTGAAGCTTTCTTT
>-|TRBV3-1/TRBV3-2|15|-|TRBJ1-6
CASSQGSSYNSPLHF
TGTGCCAGCAGCCAAGGGAGCTCCTATAATTCACCCCTCCACTTT
>-|TRBV11-3|12|-|TRBJ2-1
CASSLLRNEQFF
TGTGCCAGCAGCTTATTGAGGAATGAGCAGTTCTTC